This T cell receptor (beta chain) was identified in a study of shared clonotypes between healthy human individuals. About the research overall: Contributing individuals were two females and a few males aged 18 to 49. Per-donor plates numbered three CD4 naive, three CD4 memory, two CD8 naive and one CD8 memory.

Every subset's genomic DNA went evenly onto several immunoSEQ plates. Each sorted subset replicate got 200 ng genomic DNA, around 29,000 genomes. The data were produced by immunoSEQ multiplex PCR, yet TCRdb's version contains in-frame clones alone and is incomplete. In the table there are under 1,900,000 clones, 98% of which are singletons. The germline V gene has CDR1 SGHTA and CDR2 FQGNSA. The CDR3 is made up of 15 amino acids. The V end was cut by 1 base, the J end by 6 bases, with 13 bases between. The chain employs TRBV7-2 and TRBJ2-1; a possible D gene is TRBD2 (6 bases). The receptor's source is a man aged 30-40 years in good health. The sequencing input was naive CD4+ T cells sorted from blood. Subset given: CD45RA+ positively selected. The CDR3 nucleotides are TGTGCCAGCAGCTTAGTTGGCGGGATGGGCAATGAGCAGTTCTTC. This encodes CASSLVGGMGNEQFF.